Shown below are 21 T cell receptor beta chains from a single sample sequenced in a study of graft-versus-host responses after intestinal transplantation. Sequencing used immunoSEQ multiplex PCR; TCRdb keeps in-frame clones, though not all of them. The data show 95,000 to 100,000 clones, about 84% seen once. Material: PBMCs, obtained 255 days after intestinal transplant. Source of these receptors: a human patient who received an intestinal transplant, so some T cells may come from the graft donor.

The rearrangement links TRBV9 to TRBJ1-1, with 11 bases that match TRBD1. The V and J ends lost 3 bases and 0 bases, in that order; junction bases with no gene match: 1. The CDR3 extends over 15 amino acids. The germline gives CDR1 SGDLS, CDR2 YYNGEE. The CDR3 is CASSGTGGMNTEAFF. DNA for the CDR3: TGTGCCAGCAGCGGGACAGGGGGCATGAACACTGAAGCTTTCTTT.

The chain joins TRBV19 to TRBJ2-7; TRBD1 matches at 9 bases. The trim removed 3 bases at V and 3 bases at J, leaving 3 bases unmatched. CDR1 is LNHDA and CDR2 is SQIVND in the germline V gene (reference sequence). The CDR3 spans 14 residues. DNA for the CDR3: TGTGCCAGTAGTATGACAGGGGGAATCTACGAGCAGTACTTC. This codes for CASSMTGGIYEQYF.

The rearrangement uses TRBV21-1 and TRBJ1-1; the D call of TRBD1 is as the table states it, not checked on the DNA. TRBV21-1 is a documented pseudogene. The CDR3 runs 16 residues. The CDR3 DNA sequence: TGTGCCAGCAGCAAAGCGCTCTGGGGCATGAACACTGAAGCTTTCTTT. This codes for CASSKALWGMNTEAFF.

The V call is TRBV15, the J call TRBJ1-2; 8 bases map to TRBD1. The V gene's germline CDR1 is LNHNV and CDR2 YYDKDF (reference sequence). This CDR3 region has 17 residues. Losses at the gene ends were 0 bases for V and 4 bases for J; bases not matched to a gene: 10. CDR3 amino acids: CATSREETGDYGYGYTF. DNA for the CDR3: TGTGCCACCAGCAGAGAAGAGACAGGGGACTATGGCTATGGCTACACCTTC.

The rearrangement links TRBV29-1 to TRBJ2-4; D is uncertain. The germline gives CDR1 SQVTM, CDR2 ANQGSEA. CDR3 length: 13 amino acids. The V end was cut by 7 bases, the J end by 0 bases, with 10 bases between. The CDR3 here is CSGVERAKNIQYF. The CDR3 DNA reads TGCAGCGGAGTCGAGAGAGCCAAAAACATTCAGTACTTC.

V and J are TRBV6-6 and TRBJ2-7, with unresolved D. The CDR3 loop spans 15 amino acids. V gave up 5 bases and J gave up 2 bases, with 16 bases separating them. CDR1 MNHNY and CDR2 SVGAGI come from the germline V gene (reference sequence). CDR3 in amino acids: CASSPPPRLTYEQYF. CDR3 sequence (DNA): TGTGCCAGCAGTCCCCCTCCGCGGCTAACCTACGAGCAGTACTTC.

The count of this clone is one. Other DNA sequences of this sample code for an identical CDR3. The J gene is TRBJ2-7, the V gene TRBV5-1, with TRBD2 as a possible D gene (5 bases). Germline CDR1 and CDR2: SGHRS and YFSETQ. The CDR3 spans 13 residues. The V end was cut by 5 bases, the J end by 2 bases, with 11 bases between. The CDR3 region has the DNA TGCGCCAGCAGGCGGACGGAGGCCTACGAGCAGTACGTC. Residues: CASRRTEAYEQYV.

The chain has TRBV5-1 and TRBJ2-7; perhaps D is TRBD1 or TRBD2 (6 bases each). The V end lost 2 bases, the J end lost 5 bases, and 14 bases lay between the germline ends. The CDR3 has 14 amino acids. CDR1 and CDR2 from the germline V gene are SGHRS and YFSETQ. The CDR3 reads CASSLRGANDEQYF. In nucleotides, the CDR3 is TGCGCCAGCAGCTTAAGGGGGGCTAACGACGAGCAGTACTTC.

This rearrangement joins TRBV28 to TRBJ2-7, with D unresolved. CDR1 and CDR2 from the germline V gene are MDHEN and SYDVKM. The ends were cut back, 8 bases at V and 4 bases at J, with 12 bases in the middle. This CDR3 comprises 12 residues. CDR3 DNA sequence: TGTGCCAGCTCCCTCAGTCGGTACGAGCAGTACTTC. Translated, it gives CASSLSRYEQYF.

The chain links TRBV4-1 to TRBJ2-7; D possibly corresponds to TRBD1 (6 bases). The germline V gene encodes CDR1 MGHRA and CDR2 YSYEKL. The CDR3 sequence is 15 residues long. V lost 1 base to trimming and J lost 6 bases, with 16 bases between them. CDR3: CASSQAPGQLGEQYF. CDR3 in DNA: TGCGCCAGCAGCCAAGCTCCTGGACAGTTGGGCGAGCAGTACTTC.

This chain uses TRBV7-9 with TRBJ2-5; possibly TRBD1 for D (6 bases). V was trimmed by 5 bases and J by 10 bases, leaving 11 bases between them. CDR1 SEHNR and CDR2 FQNEAQ come from the germline V gene (reference sequence). This CDR3 contains 11 residues. The CDR3 protein is CASSPKGDQYF. CDR3 DNA: TGTGCCAGCAGCCCGAAGGGGGACCAGTACTTC.

V and J are TRBV5-1 and TRBJ2-1, with 7 bases that match TRBD1. J was trimmed by 8 bases and V by 0 bases; bases with no gene match: 14. The CDR3 sequence is 17 residues long. Germline V lookup: CDR1 SGHRS, CDR2 YFSETQ. Here the CDR3 DNA reads TGCGCCAGCAGCTTGGCATGGGGACAGAATTATCGGCATGAGCAGTTCTTC. The encoded protein is CASSLAWGQNYRHEQFF.

The chain combines TRBV28 with TRBJ1-6, with D unresolved. The V gene's germline CDR1 is MDHEN and CDR2 SYDVKM. Between the trimmed V and J ends, which lost 7 bases and 0 bases, there was a span of 13 bases. The CDR3 is 16 amino acids. DNA of the CDR3: TGTGCCAGCATCACGAGAATTGGCTCCTATAATTCACCCCTCCACTTT. This gives the protein CASITRIGSYNSPLHF.

The chain recombines TRBV6-5 with TRBJ2-2, with TRBD1 identical over 7 bases. The CDR3 covers 15 residues. V shed 4 bases, J shed 2 bases, and the junction held 4 bases outside the gene matches. Germline assignment: CDR1 MNHEY and CDR2 SVGAGI. DNA of the CDR3: TGTGCCAGCAGTTTAGGACAGGTCAACACCGGGGAGCTGTTTTTT. Translating it yields CASSLGQVNTGELFF.

The chain joins TRBV4-1 to TRBJ2-7; 11 nucleotides line up with TRBD1. V gave up 4 bases and J gave up 2 bases; unmatched junction bases: 1. This CDR3 region has 14 residues. The germline V gene encodes CDR1 MGHRA and CDR2 YSYEKL. The CDR3 bases are TGCGCCAGCAGCCTGGGACAGGGGGCCTACGAGCAGTACTTC. Encoded protein: CASSLGQGAYEQYF.

This rearrangement joins TRBV7-8 to TRBJ1-4; D is undetermined. The CDR3 consists of 13 residues. V lost 4 bases and J 12 bases, leaving 15 bases between the germline ends. Looked up from germline, CDR1 is SGHVS and CDR2 is FQNEAQ. The CDR3 DNA is TGTGCCAGCAGCTCCTGGGAGACCCATCAACTGTTTTTT. Protein sequence: CASSSWETHQLFF.

V usage is TRBV30 and J usage is TRBJ1-4; D unclear. CDR3 size: 11 residues. V was clipped by 3 bases and J by 11 bases, with 10 bases between them. Germline CDR1 is GTSNPN and CDR2 is SVGIG (reference sequence). CDR3 region: CAWRMGGKLFF. The DNA for the CDR3 is TGTGCCTGGAGGATGGGAGGGAAACTGTTTTTT.

The CDR3 sequence: CASRATSGGTDTQYF. In nucleotides, the CDR3 is TGTGCCAGCAGGGCTACTAGCGGGGGAACAGATACGCAGTATTTT. V and J are TRBV6-5 and TRBJ2-3, with TRBD2 matching over 11 bases. CDR3 size: 15 residues. J was trimmed by 3 bases and V by 6 bases; bases with no gene match: 5. CDR1 and CDR2 from the germline V gene are MNHEY and SVGAGI.

V and J are TRBV6-6 and TRBJ1-6; D remains unclear. With 2 bases removed from V and 6 bases from J, the gap between germline ends came to 14 bases. The CDR3 has 16 residues. Per germline, CDR1 MNHNY and CDR2 SVGAGI (reference sequence). The CDR3 reads CASSYGSRAPNSPLHF. The CDR3, as DNA: TGTGCCAGCAGTTACGGGTCCCGTGCACCTAATTCACCCCTCCACTTT.

A few counts support this clone. The J gene is TRBJ1-1, the V gene TRBV6-1; no clear D. This CDR3 spans 16 amino acids. V was pared by 2 bases and J by 0 bases, with 13 bases between. The germline gives CDR1 MNHNS, CDR2 SASEGT. In DNA, the CDR3 is TGTGCCAGCAGTGAACAGTACGGCTTTATGAACACTGAAGCTTTCTTT. Translated, it gives CASSEQYGFMNTEAFF.

This sequence joins TRBV10-3 and TRBJ2-6; tentatively, D is TRBD1 (6 bases). Germline V lookup: CDR1 ENHRY, CDR2 SYGVKD. Trimming removed 4 bases at V and 2 bases at J, with 6 bases between. This CDR3 has 14 amino acids. CDR3 nucleotides: TGTGCCATCAGTGGGGGGCCTGGGGCCAACGTCCTGACTTTC. Its translation: CAISGGPGANVLTF.